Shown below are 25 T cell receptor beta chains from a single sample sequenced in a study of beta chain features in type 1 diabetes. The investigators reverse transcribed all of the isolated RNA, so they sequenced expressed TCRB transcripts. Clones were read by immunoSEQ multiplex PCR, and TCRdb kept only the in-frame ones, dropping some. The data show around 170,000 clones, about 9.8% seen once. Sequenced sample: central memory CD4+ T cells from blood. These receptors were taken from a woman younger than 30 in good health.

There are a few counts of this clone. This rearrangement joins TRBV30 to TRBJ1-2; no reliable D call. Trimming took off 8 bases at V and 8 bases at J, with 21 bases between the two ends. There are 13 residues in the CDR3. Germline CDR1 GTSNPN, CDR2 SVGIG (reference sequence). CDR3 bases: TGTGCCGGCCGTTACAGTACGTTCACAGGCTACACCTTC. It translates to CAGRYSTFTGYTF.

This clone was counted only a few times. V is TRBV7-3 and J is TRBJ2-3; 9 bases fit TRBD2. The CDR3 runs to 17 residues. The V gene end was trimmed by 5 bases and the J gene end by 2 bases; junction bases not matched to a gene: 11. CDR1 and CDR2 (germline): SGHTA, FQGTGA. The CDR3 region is CASSPRGSGGVTDTQYF. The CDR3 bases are TGTGCCAGCAGCCCCAGGGGTAGCGGGGGAGTCACAGATACGCAGTATTTT.

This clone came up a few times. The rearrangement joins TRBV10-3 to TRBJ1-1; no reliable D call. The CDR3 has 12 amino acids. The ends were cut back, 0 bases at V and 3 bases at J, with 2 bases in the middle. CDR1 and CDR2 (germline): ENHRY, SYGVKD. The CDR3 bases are TGTGCCATCAGTGAGTCCGACACTGAAGCTTTCTTT. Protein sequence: CAISESDTEAFF.

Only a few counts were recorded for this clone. This CDR3 reads CASSPAGTGRTYEQYF. CDR3 nucleotide sequence: TGCGCCAGCAGCCCCGCAGGGACAGGGAGAACCTACGAGCAGTACTTC. The chain joins TRBV4-1 to TRBJ2-7, with TRBD1 identical over 9 bases. Germline trimming cut 4 bases from V and 2 bases from J; bases unmatched to any gene: 9. The length of the CDR3 is 16 residues. Germline V CDR1 and CDR2: MGHRA, YSYEKL.

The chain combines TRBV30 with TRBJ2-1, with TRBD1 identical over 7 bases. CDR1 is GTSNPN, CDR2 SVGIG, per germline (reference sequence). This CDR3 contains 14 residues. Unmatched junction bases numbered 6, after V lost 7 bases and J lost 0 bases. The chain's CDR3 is CAFTTGSSYNEQFF. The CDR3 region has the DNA TGTGCCTTCACGACAGGGAGCTCCTACAATGAGCAGTTCTTC.

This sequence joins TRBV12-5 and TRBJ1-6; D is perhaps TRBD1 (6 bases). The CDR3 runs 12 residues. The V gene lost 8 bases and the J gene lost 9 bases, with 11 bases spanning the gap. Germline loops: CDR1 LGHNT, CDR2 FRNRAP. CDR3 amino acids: CASYRVGSPLHF. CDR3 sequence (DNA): TGTGCTAGTTACAGGGTGGGTTCACCCCTCCACTTT.

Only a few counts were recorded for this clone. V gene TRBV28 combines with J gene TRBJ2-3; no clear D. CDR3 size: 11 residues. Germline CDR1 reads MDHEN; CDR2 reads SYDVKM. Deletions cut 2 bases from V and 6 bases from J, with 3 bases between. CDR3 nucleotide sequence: TGTGCCAGCAGTTTACAGGATACGCAGTATTTT. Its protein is CASSLQDTQYF.

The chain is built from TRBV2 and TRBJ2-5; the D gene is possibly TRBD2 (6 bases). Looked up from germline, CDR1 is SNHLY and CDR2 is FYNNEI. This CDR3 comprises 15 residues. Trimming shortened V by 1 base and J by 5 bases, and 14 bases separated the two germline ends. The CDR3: CASSEVGSGPETQYF. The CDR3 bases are TGTGCCAGCAGTGAAGTGGGCAGCGGGCCCGAGACCCAGTACTTC.

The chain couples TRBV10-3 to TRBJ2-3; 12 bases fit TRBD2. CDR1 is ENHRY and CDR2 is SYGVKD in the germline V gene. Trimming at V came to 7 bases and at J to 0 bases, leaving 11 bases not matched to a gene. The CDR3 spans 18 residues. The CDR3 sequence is CAIKPSGGAGPSTDTQYF. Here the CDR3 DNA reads TGTGCCATCAAGCCTAGCGGGGGGGCCGGTCCTAGCACAGATACGCAGTATTTT.

In nucleotides, the CDR3 is TGTGCCAGCAGTTTCAAGCGTAGCTCCTACGAGCAGTACTTC. Amino acids: CASSFKRSSYEQYF. This chain connects TRBV27 to TRBJ2-7; the D is unclear. The V end was cut by 3 bases, the J end by 0 bases, with 9 bases between. Germline V gene sequence: CDR1 MNHEY, CDR2 SMNVEV (reference sequence). The CDR3 consists of 14 residues.

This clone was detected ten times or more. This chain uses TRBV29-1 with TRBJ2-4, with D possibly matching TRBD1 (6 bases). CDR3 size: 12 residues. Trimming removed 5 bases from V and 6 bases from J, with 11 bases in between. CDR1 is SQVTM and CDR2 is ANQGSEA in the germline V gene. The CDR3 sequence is CSVRTASNIQYF. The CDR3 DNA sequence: TGCAGCGTTCGGACAGCTTCAAACATTCAGTACTTC. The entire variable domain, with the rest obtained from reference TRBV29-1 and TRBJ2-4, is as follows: SAVISQKPSRDICQRGTSLTIQCQVDSQVTMMFWYRQQPGQSLTLIATANQGSEATYESGFVIDKFPISRPNLTFSTLTVSNMSPEDSSIYLCSVRTASNIQYFGAGTRLSVL.

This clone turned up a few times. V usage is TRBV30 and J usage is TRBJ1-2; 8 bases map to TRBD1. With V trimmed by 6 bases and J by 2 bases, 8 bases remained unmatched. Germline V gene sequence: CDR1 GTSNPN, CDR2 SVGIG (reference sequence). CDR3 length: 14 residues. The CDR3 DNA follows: TGTGCCTGCCGGACAGGGAAAGGAAACTATGGCTACACCTTC. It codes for CACRTGKGNYGYTF.

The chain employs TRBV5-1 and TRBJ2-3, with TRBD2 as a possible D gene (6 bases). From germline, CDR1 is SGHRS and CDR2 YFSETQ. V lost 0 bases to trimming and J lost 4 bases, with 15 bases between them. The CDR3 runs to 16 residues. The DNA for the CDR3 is TGCGCCAGCAGCTTGGGCACGCCCGGGGGTCCAGATACGCAGTATTTT. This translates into CASSLGTPGGPDTQYF. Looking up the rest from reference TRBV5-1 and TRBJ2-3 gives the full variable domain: KAGVTQTPRYLIKTRGQQVTLSCSPISGHRSVSWYQQTPGQGLQFLFEYFSETQRNKGNFPGRFSGRQFSNSRSEMNVSTLELGDSALYLCASSLGTPGGPDTQYFGPGTRLTVL.

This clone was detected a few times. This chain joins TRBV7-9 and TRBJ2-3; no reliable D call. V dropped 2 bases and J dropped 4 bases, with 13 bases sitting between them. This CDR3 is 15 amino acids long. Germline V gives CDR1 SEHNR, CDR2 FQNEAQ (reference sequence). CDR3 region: CASSLTQPGADTQYF. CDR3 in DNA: TGTGCCAGCAGCTTAACGCAACCAGGCGCAGATACGCAGTATTTT.

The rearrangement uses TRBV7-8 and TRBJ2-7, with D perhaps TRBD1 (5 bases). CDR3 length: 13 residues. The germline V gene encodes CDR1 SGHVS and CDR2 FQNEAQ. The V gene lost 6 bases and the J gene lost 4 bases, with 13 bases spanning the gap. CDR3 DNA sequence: TGTGCCAGCAGTTCCCTCAGGGTGTACGAGCAGTACTTC. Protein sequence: CASSSLRVYEQYF.

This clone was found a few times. CDR3: CASSMQGAEETQYF. For the CDR3, the DNA is TGTGCCAGCAGCATGCAAGGGGCGGAAGAGACCCAGTACTTC. The chain carries TRBV4-2 and TRBJ2-5; TRBD1 is a possible D gene (5 bases). The germline gives CDR1 LGHNA, CDR2 YNFKEQ. This CDR3 has 14 residues. Trimming took off 5 bases at V and 3 bases at J, with 13 bases between the two ends.

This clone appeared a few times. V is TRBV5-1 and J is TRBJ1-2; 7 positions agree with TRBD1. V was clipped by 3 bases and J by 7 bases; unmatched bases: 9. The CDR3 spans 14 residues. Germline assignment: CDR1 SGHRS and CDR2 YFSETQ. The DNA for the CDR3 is TGCGCCAGCAGCTCAGGGGGACGCGACTCTGGCTACACCTTC. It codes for CASSSGGRDSGYTF.

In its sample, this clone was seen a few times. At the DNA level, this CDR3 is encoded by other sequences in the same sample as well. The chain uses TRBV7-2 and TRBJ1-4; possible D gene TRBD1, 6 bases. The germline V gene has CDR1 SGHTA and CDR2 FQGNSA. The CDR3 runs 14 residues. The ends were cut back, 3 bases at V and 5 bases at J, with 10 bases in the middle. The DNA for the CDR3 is TGTGCCAGCAGCTTTCAGGGGAGCAATGAAAAACTGTTTTTT. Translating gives CASSFQGSNEKLFF.

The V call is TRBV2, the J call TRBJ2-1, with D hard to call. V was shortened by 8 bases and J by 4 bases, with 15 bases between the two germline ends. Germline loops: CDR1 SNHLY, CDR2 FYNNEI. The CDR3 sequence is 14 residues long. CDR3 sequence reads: CASGSDINYNEQFF. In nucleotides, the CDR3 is TGTGCCAGCGGTTCAGACATAAATTACAATGAGCAGTTCTTC.

This chain's CDR3 is CASRSPTGELFF. The DNA for the CDR3 is TGTGCCAGCCGAAGCCCGACCGGGGAGCTGTTTTTT. The chain uses TRBV6-5 and TRBJ2-2; D remains ambiguous. Germline loops: CDR1 MNHEY, CDR2 SVGAGI. The CDR3 runs 12 residues. The V gene lost 8 bases and the J gene lost 5 bases, with 9 bases spanning the gap.

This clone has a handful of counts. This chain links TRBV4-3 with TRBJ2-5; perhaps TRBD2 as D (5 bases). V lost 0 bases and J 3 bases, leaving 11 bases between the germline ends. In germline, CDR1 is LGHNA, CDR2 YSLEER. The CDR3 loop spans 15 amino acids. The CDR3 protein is CASSQELLGEETQYF. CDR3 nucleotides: TGCGCCAGCAGCCAAGAACTCCTCGGGGAAGAGACCCAGTACTTC.

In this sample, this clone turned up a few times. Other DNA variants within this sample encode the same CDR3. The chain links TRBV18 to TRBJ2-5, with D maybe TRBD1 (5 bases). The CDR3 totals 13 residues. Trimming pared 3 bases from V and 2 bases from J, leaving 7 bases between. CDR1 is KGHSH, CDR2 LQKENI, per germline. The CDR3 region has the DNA TGTGCCAGCTCACCGGGGCGGCAAGAGACCCAGTACTTC. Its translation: CASSPGRQETQYF.

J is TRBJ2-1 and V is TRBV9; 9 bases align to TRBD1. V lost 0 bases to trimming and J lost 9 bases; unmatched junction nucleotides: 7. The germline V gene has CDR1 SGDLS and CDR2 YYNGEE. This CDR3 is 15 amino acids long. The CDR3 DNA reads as TGTGCCAGCAGCGTAGACGGGACAGGGTTTGGTGAGCAGTTCTTC. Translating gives CASSVDGTGFGEQFF.

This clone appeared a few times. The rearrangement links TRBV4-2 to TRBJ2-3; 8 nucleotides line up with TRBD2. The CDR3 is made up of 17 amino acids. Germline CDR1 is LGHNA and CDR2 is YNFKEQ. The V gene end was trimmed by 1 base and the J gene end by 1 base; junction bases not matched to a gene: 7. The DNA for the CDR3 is TGTGCCAGCAGCCAAGGACTAGCGAGTGGGGGCACAGATACGCAGTATTTT. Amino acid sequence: CASSQGLASGGTDTQYF.

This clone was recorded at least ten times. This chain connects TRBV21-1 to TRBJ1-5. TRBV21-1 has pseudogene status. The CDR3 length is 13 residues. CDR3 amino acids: CANRQRGRQPQHF. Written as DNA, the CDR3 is TGTGCCAACCGACAGCGGGGGCGCCAGCCCCAGCATTTT.